The entry that follows covers one TCR beta chain sequence. What it binds is unknown. The same CDR3 can be traced to other DNA sequences in this sample. Germline values: CDR1 KGHSH, CDR2 LQKENI. This CDR3 contains 15 residues. V dropped 3 bases and J dropped 4; count of bases not matched to a gene: 5. The protocol was immunoSEQ multiplex PCR, while the TCRdb copy is restricted to in-frame clones and leaves out a portion. The sample gives about 41,000 clones, about 85% of which show up once; under 3.5% is in the top ten. The data originate from a study of OX40 agonist ivuxolimab in advanced cancers. Notes on the study in general: On average, CD8+ T cells showed a greater number of expanded clones than CD4+.

The receptor was isolated from an adult with an advanced solid tumor such as melanoma, head and neck, liver or kidney cancer. The chain combines TRBV18 with TRBJ1-3; 8 positions agree with TRBD1. The sequencing here drew on CD4+ or CD8+ T cells sorted from blood, taken in a trial of the OX40 agonist ivuxolimab. The CDR3: CASSPGQGAGNTIYF. CDR3 DNA sequence: TGTGCCAGCTCACCCGGACAGGGCGCCGGAAACACCATATATTTT.